This TCR beta chain was profiled in a study of blood T cell repertoires in COVID-19. Looking at the study overall: The samples span acute and convalescent COVID-19 from the United States, Italy and Spain.

Looked up from germline, CDR1 is MNHNY and CDR2 is SVGAGI (reference sequence). V gave up 7 bases and J gave up 0 bases; unmatched junction bases: 6. The CDR3 consists of 15 residues. Generated by immunoSEQ multiplex PCR, the TCRdb table keeps only in-frame clones and is missing some. Here the sample spans about 57,000 clones, more than 85% being singletons. This TCR was recovered from a man in his fifties or sixties with acute or convalescent COVID-19. The V gene is TRBV6-6, the J gene TRBJ1-5; TRBD1 aligns across 7 bases. The sample consisted of peripheral blood. The CDR3 loop reads CASTMGQFSNQPQHF. Written as DNA, the CDR3 is TGTGCCAGCACCATGGGACAGTTTAGCAATCAGCCCCAGCATTTT.